This TCR beta chain was retrieved from a study of beta chain features in type 1 diabetes. Trimming left V 6 bases short and J 0 bases short, with 4 bases between. The CDR3 contains 12 residues. Germline loops: CDR1 MDHEN, CDR2 SYDVKM. TCRB transcripts that were expressed got sequenced, as all of the isolated RNA had been reverse transcribed. The repertoire was sequenced with immunoSEQ multiplex PCR; TCRdb's copy has only in-frame clones and lacks some. Among around 200,000 clones listed, around an eighth were seen once. Only one heparinised blood draw was taken per donor, and its volume averaged around 100 mL. This clone was observed a handful of times. At the DNA level, this CDR3 is encoded by other sequences in the same sample as well.

V is TRBV28 and J is TRBJ2-3; D is undetermined. The clonotype originates from a young woman in good health. The sequencing sample was made of central memory CD4+ T cells from blood. The CDR3 protein is CASSISTDTQYF. For the CDR3, the DNA is TGTGCCAGCAGCATCAGCACAGATACGCAGTATTTT.